A selection of T cell receptor beta chains follows, all from one sample in a study of blood T cells in healthy people across ages. MiXCR, applied by TCRdb to the 5' RACE reads, yields one record per CDR3 protein. The sample includes about 570,000 distinct CDR3 sequences, about 26% of them seen just once. The sample was also linked to a second study, of T cells of mothers and their children.

Sample: blood. The receptors stem from a boy between 2 and 10 years old in good health. CDR3s include the opening cysteine and the closing phenylalanine or tryptophan. A D gene is named only where the DNA matches it firmly. Where a row states a size, it is once, few, many or the class of an expanded clone; other rows omit it.

TRBV25-1	TRBJ2-1	NA	few	TGTGCCAGCAGTGATATGGGTCCAAACTCCTACAATGAGCAGTTCTTC	CASSDMGPNSYNEQFF
TRBV27	TRBJ1-1	NA	NA	TGTGCCAGCAGTTGGAACAGCGATCGGACTGAAGCTTTCTTT	CASSWNSDRTEAFF
TRBV7-2	TRBJ2-3	NA	NA	TGTGCCAGCAGCACAAGTGCCGGAGATACGCAGTATTTT	CASSTSAGDTQYF
TRBV12-3/TRBV12-4	TRBJ2-7	NA	NA	TGTGCCAGCAGTCCTCTCGACAGGCCCGCCTACGAGCAGTACTTC	CASSPLDRPAYEQYF
TRBV20-1	TRBJ2-5	TRBD1	NA	TGCAGTGCTAGAATCGGGGACAGGGTCCAAGAGACCCAGTACTTC	CSARIGDRVQETQYF
TRBV2	TRBJ1-2	NA	NA	TGTGCCAGCAGAGCCGACGGGCGGGGGCTATGGGGCTACACCTTC	CASRADGRGLWGYTF
TRBV27	TRBJ1-2	TRBD1	NA	TGTGCCAGCAGCGTGGGACAGGGGGCAGGCTACACCTTC	CASSVGQGAGYTF
TRBV10-2	TRBJ2-7	NA	few	TGCGCCAGCAGTGACCAAGGACGACTCTACGAGCAGTACTTC	CASSDQGRLYEQYF
TRBV5-1	TRBJ1-3	TRBD1	few	TGCGCCAGCAGCTTGGGGACAGGACTTCGTTCTGGAAACACCATATATTTT	CASSLGTGLRSGNTIYF
TRBV27	TRBJ2-7	TRBD1	NA	TGTGCCAGCAGACTAGGACAGGGGGCGGGTGAGCAGTACTTC	CASRLGQGAGEQYF
TRBV30	TRBJ1-5	TRBD1	NA	TGTGCCTGGGGGACAGGGCGTCAGCCCCAGCATTTT	CAWGTGRQPQHF
TRBV11-3	TRBJ2-7	NA	few	TGTGCCAGCAGCTTCGGAGAGGAGAACTCCTACGAGCAGTACTTC	CASSFGEENSYEQYF
TRBV30	TRBJ1-3	NA	NA	TGTGCCTGGAGAGACCTGAGCTCTGGAAACACCATATATTTT	CAWRDLSSGNTIYF
TRBV27	TRBJ2-7	NA	NA	TGTGCCAGCAGTTTACTTTCCACCCTTGGCCGGGAGCAGTACTTC	CASSLLSTLGREQYF
TRBV10-3	TRBJ2-7	TRBD2	few	TGTGCCATCAGTGAGTCGAGTCTTAGCGGGTACGAGCAGTACTTC	CAISESSLSGYEQYF
TRBV7-2	TRBJ2-7	NA	NA	TGTGCCAGCAGCTTAGAGCAGTACTCCTACGAGCAGTACTTC	CASSLEQYSYEQYF
TRBV5-1	TRBJ2-3	TRBD2	NA	TGCGCCAGCAGCTTGTACGGGACTAGCGGAGATACGCAGTATTTT	CASSLYGTSGDTQYF
TRBV11-2	TRBJ2-1	NA	few	TGTGCCAGCAGCTTAGATCGGGTAGGTGAGCAGTTCTTC	CASSLDRVGEQFF
TRBV7-6	TRBJ2-1	NA	NA	TGTGCCAGCAGCTTAGAAGCGGGCTATGAGCAGTTCTTC	CASSLEAGYEQFF
TRBV7-9	TRBJ1-1	NA	few	TGTGCCAGCAGCTGGGGGACCCACGGTTCTGAAGCTTTCTTT	CASSWGTHGSEAFF
TRBV5-1	TRBJ2-6	NA	many	TGCGCCAGCAAGGGCGCTGGGGCCAACGTCCTGACTTTC	CASKGAGANVLTF
TRBV12-3/TRBV12-4	TRBJ2-7	NA	NA	TGTGCCAGCAGCGGGGGGCAGGAGCAGTACTTC	CASSGGQEQYF
TRBV28	TRBJ1-4	NA	NA	TGTGCCAGCAGTTTTGGTCTCTCCCGCCTCAATGAAAAACTGTTTTTT	CASSFGLSRLNEKLFF
TRBV6-2/TRBV6-3	TRBJ2-3	TRBD2	NA	TGTGCCAGCAGTAAGTCTAGCGGGAGGTTCGATACGCAGTATTTT	CASSKSSGRFDTQYF
TRBV29-1	TRBJ2-1	NA	few	TGCAGCGTTGAGGGAATAGTAAGGAACAATGAGCAGTTCTTC	CSVEGIVRNNEQFF
TRBV7-9	TRBJ2-2	NA	few	TGTGCCAGCAGCCCCCCTGAGGGGCGAGAGCTGTTTTTT	CASSPPEGRELFF
TRBV28	TRBJ1-2	NA	NA	TGTGCCAGCAGGCCGACACCCAGGGATGGCTACACCTTC	CASRPTPRDGYTF
TRBV27	TRBJ1-2	TRBD1	NA	TGTGCCAGCAGTTGGCAGGGGGCGTCGGAGGATGGCTACACCTTC	CASSWQGASEDGYTF
TRBV12-3/TRBV12-4	TRBJ2-7	TRBD1	NA	TGTGCCAGCCGACAGGGGGCGGGCGAGCAGTACTTC	CASRQGAGEQYF
TRBV7-2	TRBJ2-7	NA	NA	TGTGCCAGCAGCACGCAAACAGGGATGGAGTACGAGCAGTACTTC	CASSTQTGMEYEQYF
TRBV20-1	TRBJ2-7	NA	NA	TGCAGTGCTAGATCCCGCTTGCGGGGTACCTACGAGCAGTACTTC	CSARSRLRGTYEQYF
TRBV20-1	TRBJ2-5	NA	once	TGCAGTGCTAGAGATCCCCGGGAGACCCAGTACTTC	CSARDPRETQYF
TRBV20-1	TRBJ1-1	NA	NA	TGCAGTGCTAGTCTCAGGGGACCGAACACTGAAGCTTTCTTT	CSASLRGPNTEAFF
TRBV7-9	TRBJ2-7	NA	NA	TGTGCCAGCAGCTACACTGACAGGAGCTCCTACGAGCAGTACTTC	CASSYTDRSSYEQYF
TRBV5-1	TRBJ2-1	NA	NA	TGCGCCAGCAGGGGAGAGACGGGAGTCCACAATGAGCAGTTCTTC	CASRGETGVHNEQFF
TRBV20-1	TRBJ2-3	NA	few	TGCAGTGCGACGCGAGATACGCAGTATTTT	CSATRDTQYF
TRBV7-9	TRBJ2-7	TRBD1	NA	TGTGCCAGCAGCCCCAGGGACAGGGCGTCGGAGAAGGGCGAGCAGTACTTC	CASSPRDRASEKGEQYF
TRBV7-2	TRBJ2-1	TRBD2	few	TGTGCCAGCAGCACCGGGACTAGAGGTCGAAACAATGAGCAGTTCTTC	CASSTGTRGRNNEQFF
TRBV7-9	TRBJ2-3	NA	few	TGTGCCAGCACCCCCCAGAGGGGTGCGCGGGATACCACAGATACGCAGTATTTT	CASTPQRGARDTTDTQYF
TRBV12-3/TRBV12-4	TRBJ2-7	NA	NA	TGTGCCAGCAGTATGGGACTTAGGGACGAGCAGTACTTC	CASSMGLRDEQYF
TRBV29-1	TRBJ2-5	NA	NA	TGCAGCGCCACGAGGGGGGCTAAAGAGACCCAGTACTTC	CSATRGAKETQYF
TRBV4-3	TRBJ2-3	NA	few	TGCGCCAGCAGCCAAGACAGCTCCAGCACAGATACGCAGTATTTT	CASSQDSSSTDTQYF
TRBV4-2	TRBJ1-6	NA	few	TGTGCCAGCAGCCAACCGAACCGGGACACGCGCTTTCCCCTCCACTTT	CASSQPNRDTRFPLHF
TRBV4-1	TRBJ2-7	NA	NA	TGCGCCAGCAGCCAAGATCAGCTCTACGAGCAGTACTTC	CASSQDQLYEQYF
TRBV29-1	TRBJ2-5	TRBD1	NA	TGCAGCGCGAGGCTAGCCCTCAGGGGGCGAGAGACCCAGTACTTC	CSARLALRGRETQYF
TRBV5-6	TRBJ2-1	TRBD2	NA	TGTGCCAGCAGCTCGCTGACTAGCGGGAGCGGGGTAGATGAGCAGTTCTTC	CASSSLTSGSGVDEQFF
TRBV12-3/TRBV12-4	TRBJ2-5	NA	NA	TGTGCCAGCAGTTTTTTCTCGGGGGGCGAAACGGGAGAGACCCAGTACTTC	CASSFFSGGETGETQYF
TRBV7-2	TRBJ2-1	TRBD2	NA	TGTGCCAGCAGCTTTAGCGGGGGGGTCAACAATGAGCAGTTCTTC	CASSFSGGVNNEQFF